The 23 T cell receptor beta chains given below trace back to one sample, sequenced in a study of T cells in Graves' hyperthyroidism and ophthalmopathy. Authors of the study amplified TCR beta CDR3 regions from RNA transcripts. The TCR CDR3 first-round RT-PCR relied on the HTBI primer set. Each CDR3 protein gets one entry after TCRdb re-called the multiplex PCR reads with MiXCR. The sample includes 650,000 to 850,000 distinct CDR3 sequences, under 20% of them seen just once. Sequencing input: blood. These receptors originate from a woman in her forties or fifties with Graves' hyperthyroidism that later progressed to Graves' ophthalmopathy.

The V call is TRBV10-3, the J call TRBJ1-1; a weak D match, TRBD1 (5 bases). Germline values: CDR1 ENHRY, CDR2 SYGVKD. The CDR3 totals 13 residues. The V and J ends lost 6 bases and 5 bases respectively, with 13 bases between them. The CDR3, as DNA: TGTGCCATCAGACTTCAGGGAGTGACTGAAGCTTTCTTT. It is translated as CAIRLQGVTEAFF.

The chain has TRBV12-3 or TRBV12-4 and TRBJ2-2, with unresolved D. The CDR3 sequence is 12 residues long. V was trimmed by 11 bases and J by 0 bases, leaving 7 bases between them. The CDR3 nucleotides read TGTGCCTTTCCCTCGAACACCGGGGAGCTGTTTTTT. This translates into CAFPSNTGELFF.

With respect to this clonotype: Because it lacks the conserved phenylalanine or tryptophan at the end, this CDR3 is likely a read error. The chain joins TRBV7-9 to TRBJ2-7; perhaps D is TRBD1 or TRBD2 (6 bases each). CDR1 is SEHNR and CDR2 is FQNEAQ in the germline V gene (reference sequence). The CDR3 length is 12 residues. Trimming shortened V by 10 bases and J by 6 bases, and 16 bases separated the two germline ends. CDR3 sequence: CATGGGGLEQYL. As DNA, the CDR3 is TGTGCCACAGGCGGTGGGGGGCTCGAGCAGTACCTC.

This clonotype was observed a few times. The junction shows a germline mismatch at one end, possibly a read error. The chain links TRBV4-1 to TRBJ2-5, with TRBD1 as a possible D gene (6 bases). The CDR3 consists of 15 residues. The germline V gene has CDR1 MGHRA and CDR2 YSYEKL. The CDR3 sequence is CAGSQAEDRFETQYF. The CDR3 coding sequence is TGCGCCGGCAGCCAAGCCGAGGACAGATTTGAGACCCAGTACTTC.

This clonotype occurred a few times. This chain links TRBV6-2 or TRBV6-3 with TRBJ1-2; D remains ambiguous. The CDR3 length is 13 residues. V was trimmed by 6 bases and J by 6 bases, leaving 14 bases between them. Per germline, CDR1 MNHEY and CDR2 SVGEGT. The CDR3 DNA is TGTGCCAGCAGCCCTCTAACAACTAATGGCTACACCTTC. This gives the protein CASSPLTTNGYTF.

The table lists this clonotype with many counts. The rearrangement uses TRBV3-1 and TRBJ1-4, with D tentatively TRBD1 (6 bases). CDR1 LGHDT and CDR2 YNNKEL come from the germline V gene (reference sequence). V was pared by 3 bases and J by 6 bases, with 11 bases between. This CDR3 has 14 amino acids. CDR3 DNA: TGTGCCAGCAGCCATCCCCAGGGGTATGAAAAACTGTTTTTT. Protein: CASSHPQGYEKLFF. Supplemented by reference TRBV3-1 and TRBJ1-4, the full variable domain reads DTAVSQTPKYLVTQMGNDKSIKCEQNLGHDTMYWYKQDSKKFLKIMFSYNNKELIINETVPNRFSPKSPDKAHLNLHINSLELGDSAVYFCASSHPQGYEKLFFGSGTQLSVL.

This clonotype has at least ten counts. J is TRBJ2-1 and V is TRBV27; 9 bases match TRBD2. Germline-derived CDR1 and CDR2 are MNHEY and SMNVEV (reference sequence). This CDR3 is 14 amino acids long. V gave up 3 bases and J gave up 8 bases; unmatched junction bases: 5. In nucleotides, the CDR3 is TGTGCCAGCAGTTTTGCGGGGGGGATGGATGAGCAGTTCTTC. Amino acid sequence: CASSFAGGMDEQFF.

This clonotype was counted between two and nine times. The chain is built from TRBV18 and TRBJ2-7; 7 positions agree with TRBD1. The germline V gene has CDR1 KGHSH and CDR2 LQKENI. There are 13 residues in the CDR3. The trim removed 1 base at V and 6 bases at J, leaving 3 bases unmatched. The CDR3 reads CASSPQNRGEQYF. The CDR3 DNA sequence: TGTGCCAGCTCACCACAGAACAGGGGCGAGCAGTACTTC.

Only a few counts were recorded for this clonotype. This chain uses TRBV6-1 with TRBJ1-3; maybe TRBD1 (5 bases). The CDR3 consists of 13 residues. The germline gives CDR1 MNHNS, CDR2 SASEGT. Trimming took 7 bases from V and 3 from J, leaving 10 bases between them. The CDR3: CASTGGFGNTIYF. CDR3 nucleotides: TGTGCCAGCACCGGGGGTTTTGGAAACACCATATATTTT.

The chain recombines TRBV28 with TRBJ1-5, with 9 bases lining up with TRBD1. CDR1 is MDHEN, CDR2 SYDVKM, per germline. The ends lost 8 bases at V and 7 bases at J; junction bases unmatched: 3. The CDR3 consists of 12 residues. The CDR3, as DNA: TGTGCCAGCTGGACAGGGGAACAGCCCCAGCATTTT. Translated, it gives CASWTGEQPQHF. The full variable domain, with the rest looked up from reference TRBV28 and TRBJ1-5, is DVKVTQSSRYLVKRTGEKVFLECVQDMDHENMFWYRQDPGLGLRLIYFSYDVKMKEKGDIPEGYSVSREKKERFSLILESASTNQTSMYLCASWTGEQPQHFGDGTRLSIL.

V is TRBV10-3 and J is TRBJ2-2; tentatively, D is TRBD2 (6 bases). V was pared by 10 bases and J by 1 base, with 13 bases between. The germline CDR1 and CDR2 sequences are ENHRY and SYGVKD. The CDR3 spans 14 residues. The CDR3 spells CATAISGNTGELFF. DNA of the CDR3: TGTGCCACCGCTATTAGCGGGAACACCGGGGAGCTGTTTTTT.

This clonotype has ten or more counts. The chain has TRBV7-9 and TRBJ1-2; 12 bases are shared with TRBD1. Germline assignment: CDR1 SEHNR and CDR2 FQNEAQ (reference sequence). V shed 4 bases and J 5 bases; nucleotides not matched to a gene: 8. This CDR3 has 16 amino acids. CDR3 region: CASSSGTGGHAYGYTF. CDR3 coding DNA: TGTGCCAGCAGCTCCGGGACAGGGGGCCACGCATATGGCTACACCTTC.

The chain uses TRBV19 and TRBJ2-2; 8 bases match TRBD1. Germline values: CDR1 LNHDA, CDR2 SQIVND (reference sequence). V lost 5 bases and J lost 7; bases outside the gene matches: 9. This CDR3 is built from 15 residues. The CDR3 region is CASSALTGESGELFF. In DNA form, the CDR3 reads TGTGCCAGTAGTGCCCTGACAGGGGAAAGCGGGGAGCTGTTTTTT.

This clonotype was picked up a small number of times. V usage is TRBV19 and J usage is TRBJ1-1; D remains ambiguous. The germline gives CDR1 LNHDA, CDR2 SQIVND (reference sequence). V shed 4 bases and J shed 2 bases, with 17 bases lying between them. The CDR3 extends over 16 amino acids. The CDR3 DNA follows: TGTGCCAGTAGTACCCCTCGTTTTTTCGACAACACTGAAGCTTTCTTT. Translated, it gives CASSTPRFFDNTEAFF. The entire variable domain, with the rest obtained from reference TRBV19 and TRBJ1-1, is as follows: DGGITQSPKYLFRKEGQNVTLSCEQNLNHDAMYWYRQDPGQGLRLIYYSQIVNDFQKGDIAEGYSVSREKKESFPLTVTSAQKNPTAFYLCASSTPRFFDNTEAFFGQGTRLTVV.

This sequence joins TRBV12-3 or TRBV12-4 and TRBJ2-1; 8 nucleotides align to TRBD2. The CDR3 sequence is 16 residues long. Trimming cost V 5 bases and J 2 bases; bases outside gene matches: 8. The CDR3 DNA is TGTGCCAGCAGTCCACGGCGGGAGGCCCCCTACAATGAGCAGTTCTTC. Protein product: CASSPRREAPYNEQFF.

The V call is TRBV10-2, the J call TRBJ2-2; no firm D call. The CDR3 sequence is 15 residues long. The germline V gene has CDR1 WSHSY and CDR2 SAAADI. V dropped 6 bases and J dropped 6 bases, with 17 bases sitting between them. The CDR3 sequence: CASRGFLTPPGELFF. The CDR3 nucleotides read TGCGCCAGCAGGGGTTTCTTGACGCCTCCCGGGGAGCTGTTTTTT.

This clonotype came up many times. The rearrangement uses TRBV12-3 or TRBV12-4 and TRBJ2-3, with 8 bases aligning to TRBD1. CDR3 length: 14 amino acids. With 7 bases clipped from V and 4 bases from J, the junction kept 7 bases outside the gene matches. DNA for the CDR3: TGTGCCAGCAACCGACAGGGGAAGGCAGATACGCAGTATTTT. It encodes CASNRQGKADTQYF.

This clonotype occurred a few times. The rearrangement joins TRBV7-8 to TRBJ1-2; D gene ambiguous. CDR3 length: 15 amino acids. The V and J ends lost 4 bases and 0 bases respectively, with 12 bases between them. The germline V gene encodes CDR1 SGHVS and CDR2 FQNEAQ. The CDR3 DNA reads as TGTGCCAGCAGCTCAGACGAGCTTACTAACTATGGCTACACCTTC. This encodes CASSSDELTNYGYTF.

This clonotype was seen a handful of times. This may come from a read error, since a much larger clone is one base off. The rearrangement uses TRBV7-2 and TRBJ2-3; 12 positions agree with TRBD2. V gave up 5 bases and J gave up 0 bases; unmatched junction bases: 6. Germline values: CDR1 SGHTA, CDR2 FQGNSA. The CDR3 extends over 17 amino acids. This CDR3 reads CASSLGLAGTSTDTQYF. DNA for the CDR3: TGTGCCAGCAGCCTCGGACTAGCGGGGACTAGCACAGATACGCAGTATTTT.

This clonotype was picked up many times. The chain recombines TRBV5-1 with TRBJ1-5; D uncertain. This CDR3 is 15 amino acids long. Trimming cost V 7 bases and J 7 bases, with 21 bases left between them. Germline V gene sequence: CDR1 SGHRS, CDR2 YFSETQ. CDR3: CASSEGRSVQQPQHF. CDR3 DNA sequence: TGCGCCAGCTCTGAAGGAAGGTCAGTACAGCAGCCCCAGCATTTT.

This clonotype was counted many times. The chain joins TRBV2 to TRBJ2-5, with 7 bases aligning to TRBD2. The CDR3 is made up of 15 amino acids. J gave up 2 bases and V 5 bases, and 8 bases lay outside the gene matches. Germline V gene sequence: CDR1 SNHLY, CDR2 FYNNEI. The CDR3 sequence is CASSRWASGQETQYF. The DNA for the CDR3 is TGTGCCAGCAGTCGTTGGGCTAGCGGACAAGAGACCCAGTACTTC.

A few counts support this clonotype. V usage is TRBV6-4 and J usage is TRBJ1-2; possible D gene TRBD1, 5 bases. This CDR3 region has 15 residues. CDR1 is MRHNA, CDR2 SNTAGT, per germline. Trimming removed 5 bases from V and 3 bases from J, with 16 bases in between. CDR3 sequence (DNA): TGTGCCAGCAGTAATTTACCGGGACGGGACTATGGCTACACCTTC. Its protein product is CASSNLPGRDYGYTF.

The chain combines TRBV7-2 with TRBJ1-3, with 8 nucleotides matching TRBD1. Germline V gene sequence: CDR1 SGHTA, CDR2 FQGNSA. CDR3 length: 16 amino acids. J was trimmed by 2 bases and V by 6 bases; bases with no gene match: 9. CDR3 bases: TGTGCCAGCAGACAGGGGGGGCCAAGCCCTGGAAACACCATATATTTT. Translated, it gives CASRQGGPSPGNTIYF.